The 13 T cell receptor beta chains below come from one sample, sequenced in a study of tumor and adjacent non-tumor tissue in lung cancer. This sample's RNA came from whole unsorted tissue. The library came from three nested PCR rounds adapted from ARM-PCR protocols. TCRdb re-called the multiplex PCR reads through MiXCR, storing one row per CDR3 protein. Of 70,000 to 90,000 distinct CDR3 sequences listed, over 80% are singletons. Sequencing was performed on lung tumor tissue. These receptors originate from a woman in her forties or fifties with non-small cell lung cancer.

A few counts support this clonotype. Relative to the germline gene, one junction end is altered; a read error may explain this. V is TRBV11-1 and J is TRBJ2-3, with 8 bases aligning to TRBD1. This CDR3 is built from 13 residues. In germline, CDR1 is SGHAT, CDR2 FQDESV (reference sequence). CDR3 sequence: CVSRGTGMDTHYF. The CDR3 nucleotides read TGTGTCAGCAGAGGGACAGGTATGGATACGCATTATTTT.

Concerning this clonotype: The germline gene is not matched at one end of the junction; a read error may be the cause. This chain connects TRBV28 to TRBJ2-7; D perhaps matches TRBD2 (6 bases). In germline, CDR1 is MDHEN, CDR2 SYDVKM. This CDR3 is built from 13 residues. The CDR3 region has the DNA TGTGCCAGCAGAGGGACTGGCTCCTACGAACAGTACTTC. This translates into CASRGTGSYEQYF.

Regarding this clonotype: One end of the junction fails to match germline, which may point to a read error. The chain combines TRBV4-2 with TRBJ2-1; D unresolved. The CDR3 covers 12 residues. Germline values: CDR1 LGHNA, CDR2 YNFKEQ. DNA of the CDR3: TGTCCCAGCAGCCAAGAATACGGAGAGCAGTTCTTC. Amino acids: CPSSQEYGEQFF.

Comments on this clonotype: The CDR3 does not end in the conserved phenylalanine or tryptophan, so this is likely a read error. The rearrangement links TRBV6-6 to TRBJ2-7; D is ambiguous. Germline V lookup: CDR1 MNHNY, CDR2 SVGAGI (reference sequence). The length of the CDR3 is 12 residues. CDR3 residues: CACSYSTLEQYL. CDR3 sequence (DNA): TGTGCCTGCAGTTACTCCACCCTCGAGCAGTACCTC.

Note on this clonotype: The conserved phenylalanine or tryptophan is not found at the CDR3 terminus, so this likely reflects a read error. J is TRBJ2-1 and V is TRBV29-1; D remains unclear. This CDR3 has 13 residues. Per germline, CDR1 SQVTM and CDR2 ANQGSEA. This chain's CDR3 is CSVDRKGKNEQFL. The CDR3 nucleotides read TGCAGTGTTGATAGGAAGGGCAAGAATGAGCAGTTCTTG.

Remarks on this clonotype: One junction end does not reproduce the germline sequence, and a read error may be involved. The J gene is TRBJ2-1, the V gene TRBV11-2; perhaps TRBD2 as D (6 bases). Germline CDR1 and CDR2: SGHAT and FQNNGV. The CDR3 has 15 amino acids. CDR3 residues: CASSFIAVRDNEQCF. In DNA, the CDR3 is TGTGCCAGCAGCTTTATAGCGGTAAGAGACAATGAGCAGTGCTTC.

Notes on this clonotype: Germline and junction disagree at one end, which may indicate a read error. The chain combines TRBV20-1 with TRBJ2-7; 7 bases line up with TRBD1. Germline CDR1 reads DFQATT; CDR2 reads SNEGSKA (reference sequence). This CDR3 is built from 11 residues. The chain's CDR3 is CSRPQGYKQCF. For the CDR3, the DNA is TGCAGTAGACCACAGGGGTACAAGCAGTGCTTC.

Details on this clonotype: Likely a read error: the CDR3 ends without its conserved phenylalanine or tryptophan. The V call is TRBV11-2, the J call TRBJ2-1; tentatively, D is TRBD2 (5 bases). This CDR3 contains 15 residues. Germline assignment: CDR1 SGHAT and CDR2 FQNNGV. Here the CDR3 reads CASGFIAGGDNEQFL. DNA of the CDR3: TGTGCCAGCGGCTTTATAGCAGGAGGAGACAATGAGCAGTTCTTA.

This clonotype is judged medium-sized. The chain joins TRBV20-1 to TRBJ2-3; TRBD2 matches at 7 bases. Germline-derived CDR1 and CDR2 are DFQATT and SNEGSKA (reference sequence). The CDR3 is 15 amino acids. V dropped 0 bases and J dropped 8; count of bases not matched to a gene: 11. CDR3 sequence reads: CSARDFGGTSGTQYF. CDR3 DNA: TGCAGTGCTAGAGATTTCGGGGGGACTTCTGGTACGCAGTATTTT.

A word on this clonotype: The CDR3 does not end in the conserved phenylalanine or tryptophan, so this is likely a read error. The chain joins TRBV6-5 to TRBJ2-1; perhaps D is TRBD1 or TRBD2 (5 bases each). Germline V gene lookup returns CDR1 MNHEY and CDR2 SVGAGI. Between the trimmed V and J ends, which lost 3 bases and 11 bases, there was a span of 17 bases. The CDR3 consists of 14 residues. The CDR3 coding sequence is TGTGCCAGCAGTTATGTCGGGATGAGGGGTAAGCAGTTCTTA. Translated, it gives CASSYVGMRGKQFL.

Concerning this clonotype itself: A single base separates this from a much larger clone, so it may be a read error. V and J are TRBV28 and TRBJ2-2, with D perhaps TRBD1 (6 bases). Germline values: CDR1 MDHEN, CDR2 SYDVKM. V shed 9 bases and J shed 5 bases, with 19 bases lying between them. This CDR3 region has 15 residues. The CDR3 loop reads CARSPPNRDTGELFF. The CDR3 DNA reads TGTGCCAGGAGTCCCCCCAACAGGGATACCGGGGAGCTGTTTTTT.

This clonotype was seen at least ten times. The J gene is TRBJ1-4, the V gene TRBV7-9; no definite D call. CDR1 is SEHNR, CDR2 FQNEAQ, per germline (reference sequence). Trimming cost V 4 bases and J 4 bases, with 13 bases left between them. This CDR3 region has 15 residues. The CDR3 nucleotides read TGTGCCAGCAGCTCAGGAGGGTCGGTTAATGAAAAACTGTTTTTT. This translates into CASSSGGSVNEKLFF.

Of note for this clonotype: The junction and the germline gene differ at one end; a read error may be behind it. The CDR3 region is CASSTPYHETQYF. The CDR3, as DNA: TGTGCCAGCAGTACCCCGTACCATGAGACCCAGTACTTC. J is TRBJ2-5 and V is TRBV12-3 or TRBV12-4; D unresolved. The length of the CDR3 is 13 residues.